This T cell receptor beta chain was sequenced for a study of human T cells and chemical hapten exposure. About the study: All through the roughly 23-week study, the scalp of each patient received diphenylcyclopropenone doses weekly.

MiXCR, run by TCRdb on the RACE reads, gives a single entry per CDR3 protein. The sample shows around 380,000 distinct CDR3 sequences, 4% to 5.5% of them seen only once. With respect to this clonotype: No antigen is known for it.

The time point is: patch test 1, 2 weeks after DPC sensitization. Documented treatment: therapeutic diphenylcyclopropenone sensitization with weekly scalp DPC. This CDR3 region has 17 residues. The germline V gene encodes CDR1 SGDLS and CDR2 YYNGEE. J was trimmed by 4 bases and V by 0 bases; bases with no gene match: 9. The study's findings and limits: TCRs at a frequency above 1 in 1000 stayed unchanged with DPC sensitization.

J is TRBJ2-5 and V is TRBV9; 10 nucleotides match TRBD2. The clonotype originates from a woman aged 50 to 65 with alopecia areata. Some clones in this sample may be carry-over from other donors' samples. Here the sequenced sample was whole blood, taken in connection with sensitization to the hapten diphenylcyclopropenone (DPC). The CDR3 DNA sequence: TGTGCCAGCAGCGTAGATATAGCGGGAGGCCTGCGAGAGACCCAGTACTTC. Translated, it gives CASSVDIAGGLRETQYF.